These 31 T cell receptor beta chains share one sample of origin, sequenced in a study of blood T cell repertoires in COVID-19. Produced via immunoSEQ multiplex PCR; TCRdb's table is partial and in-frame only. The sample has 350,000 to 450,000 clones; approximately 81% are singletons. The specimen was peripheral blood. All receptors derive from a woman between 18 and 29 years old with acute or convalescent COVID-19.

The CDR3 is CASSPPASQETQYF. The CDR3, as DNA: TGTGCCAGCTCACCACCGGCTAGCCAAGAGACCCAGTACTTC. V is TRBV18 and J is TRBJ2-5, with no clear D. Germline CDR1 KGHSH, CDR2 LQKENI. The CDR3 is made up of 14 amino acids. With 0 bases removed from V and 1 base from J, the gap between germline ends came to 6 bases. Combining the CDR3 with reference TRBV18 and TRBJ2-5 gives the whole variable domain NAGVMQNPRHLVRRRGQEARLRCSPMKGHSHVYWYRQLPEEGLKFMVYLQKENIIDESGMPKERFSAEFPKEGPSILRIQQVVRGDSAAYFCASSPPASQETQYFGPGTRLLVL.

This chain joins TRBV3-1 (or the pseudogene TRBV3-2) and TRBJ1-6, with D possibly being TRBD1 (5 bases). Trimming removed 2 bases from V and 2 bases from J, with 7 bases in between. From germline, CDR1 is LGHDT and CDR2 YNNKEL (reference sequence). This CDR3 is built from 15 residues. The chain's CDR3 is CASSQNRPYNSPLHF. The CDR3 DNA follows: TGTGCCAGCAGCCAAAACAGGCCCTATAATTCACCCCTCCACTTT.

V and J are TRBV19 and TRBJ1-1; D gene ambiguous. Trimming left V 5 bases short and J 4 bases short, with 11 bases between. Germline CDR1 LNHDA, CDR2 SQIVND (reference sequence). This CDR3 is 13 amino acids long. CDR3 sequence reads: CASSRGWTTEAFF. Here the CDR3 DNA reads TGTGCCAGTAGTCGGGGATGGACCACTGAAGCTTTCTTT.

CDR3 nucleotides: TGCGCCAGCAGCTGGGCGGACAGGAACACTGAAGCTTTCTTT. Encoded protein: CASSWADRNTEAFF. The J gene is TRBJ1-1, the V gene TRBV5-1; D may be TRBD1 (6 bases). CDR3 size: 14 residues. Germline loops: CDR1 SGHRS, CDR2 YFSETQ. V lost 3 bases, J lost 1 base, and 10 bases lay in between.

This chain connects TRBV28 to TRBJ2-7; 8 bases are a match to TRBD1. Trimming cost V 8 bases and J 2 bases; bases outside gene matches: 8. This CDR3 contains 14 residues. Germline lookup yields CDR1 MDHEN and CDR2 SYDVKM. The CDR3 region is CASGLGQGAYEQYF. CDR3 DNA sequence: TGTGCCAGCGGCCTAGGACAGGGCGCCTACGAGCAGTACTTC.

The V and J genes are TRBV6-1 and TRBJ2-7; D is unclear. CDR1 and CDR2 (germline): MNHNS, SASEGT. Trimming took 3 bases from V and 1 from J, leaving 4 bases between them. This CDR3 comprises 12 residues. The CDR3 coding sequence is TGTGCCAGCAGTGACAGTTCCTACGAGCAGTACTTC. This codes for CASSDSSYEQYF.

The rearrangement uses TRBV7-9 and TRBJ1-3; D gene uncertain. CDR1 and CDR2 (germline): SEHNR, FQNEAQ (reference sequence). V lost 5 bases and J lost 7, with 15 bases in between. The CDR3 spans 14 residues. The CDR3 coding sequence is TGTGCCAGCAGCGACACCGGGAGCCTCAACACCATATATTTT. Protein product: CASSDTGSLNTIYF.

The genes are TRBV6-2 or TRBV6-3 and TRBJ2-1; TRBD2 might be the D (8 bases). CDR1 MNHEY and CDR2 SVGEGT come from the germline V gene. Trimming removed 6 bases from V and 5 bases from J, with 17 bases in between. The CDR3 covers 15 residues. In DNA form, the CDR3 reads TGTGCCAGCAGCCAGGGGGGACTAGGGGACAATGAGCAGTTCTTC. It translates to CASSQGGLGDNEQFF.

V is TRBV4-1 and J is TRBJ1-5, with a weak D call TRBD1 (5 bases). Germline values: CDR1 MGHRA, CDR2 YSYEKL. The CDR3 extends over 16 amino acids. The V end was cut by 0 bases, the J end by 5 bases, with 14 bases between. CDR3 bases: TGCGCCAGCAGCCAAGAAGCCCCAGGGCTCGATCAGCCCCAGCATTTT. Translated: CASSQEAPGLDQPQHF.

In DNA form, the CDR3 reads TGCAGCGTTGCCGCAGGGGCGGACACTGAAGCTTTCTTT. Translating it yields CSVAAGADTEAFF. The chain couples TRBV29-1 to TRBJ1-1; tentatively, D is TRBD1 (6 bases). The CDR3 runs to 13 residues. V lost 4 bases and J lost 3, with 12 bases in between. Germline CDR1 SQVTM, CDR2 ANQGSEA.

This clone was recorded only once. The chain has TRBV24-1 and TRBJ1-3, with D unresolved. In germline, CDR1 is KGHDR, CDR2 SFDVKD. CDR3 length: 14 amino acids. Trimming took 2 bases from V and 0 from J, leaving 4 bases between them. CDR3 residues: CATSDSFSGNTIYF. The CDR3 DNA reads TGTGCCACCAGTGATTCGTTCTCTGGAAACACCATATATTTT.

The gene calls are TRBV6-4 and TRBJ2-2; 8 bases are a match to TRBD1. V shed 6 bases and J 2 bases; nucleotides not matched to a gene: 8. The CDR3 totals 16 residues. Germline CDR1 is MRHNA and CDR2 is SNTAGT. CDR3 in amino acids: CASSDRGTFNTGELFF. The CDR3 nucleotides are TGTGCCAGCAGCGACAGGGGTACTTTTAACACCGGGGAGCTGTTTTTT.

The chain combines TRBV5-1 with TRBJ2-3, with TRBD1 matching 9 bases. This CDR3 contains 16 residues. J was trimmed by 6 bases and V by 3 bases; bases with no gene match: 11. Germline V lookup: CDR1 SGHRS, CDR2 YFSETQ. CDR3 region: CASSSRTGGASDTQYF. CDR3 DNA: TGCGCCAGCAGCTCGAGAACAGGGGGCGCATCGGATACGCAGTATTTT.

The V and J genes are TRBV2 and TRBJ2-2; 8 bases match TRBD1. The germline V gene has CDR1 SNHLY and CDR2 FYNNEI. V gave up 6 bases and J gave up 7 bases; unmatched junction bases: 4. This CDR3 is 13 amino acids long. Here the CDR3 DNA reads TGTGCCAGCAGGCCCGACAGGGGCGGGGAGCTGTTTTTT. This sequence encodes CASRPDRGGELFF. Full variable domain (missing parts from reference TRBV2 and TRBJ2-2): EPEVTQTPSHQVTQMGQEVILRCVPISNHLYFYWYRQILGQKVEFLVSFYNNEISEKSEIFDDQFSVERPDGSNFTLKIRSTKLEDSAMYFCASRPDRGGELFFGEGSRLTVL.

This clone was counted a single time. J is TRBJ2-7 and V is TRBV11-2; D unclear. V was clipped by 1 base and J by 1 base, with 8 bases between them. There are 14 residues in the CDR3. Germline assignment: CDR1 SGHAT and CDR2 FQNNGV. CDR3 in amino acids: CASSLGPGSYEQYF. The DNA for the CDR3 is TGTGCCAGCAGCTTAGGACCGGGTTCCTACGAGCAGTACTTC.

The V gene is TRBV7-9, the J gene TRBJ1-4; D gene unclear. Germline V gene lookup returns CDR1 SEHNR and CDR2 FQNEAQ (reference sequence). Trimming shortened V by 9 bases and J by 5 bases, and 13 bases separated the two germline ends. The CDR3 runs 13 residues. This CDR3 is CASNQNSNEKLFF. The DNA for the CDR3 is TGTGCCAGTAACCAAAATAGCAATGAAAAACTGTTTTTT.

The chain couples TRBV30 to TRBJ1-5; TRBD1 might be the D (6 bases). The CDR3 consists of 17 residues. Germline CDR1 reads GTSNPN; CDR2 reads SVGIG (reference sequence). V was shortened by 1 base and J by 11 bases, with 27 bases between the two germline ends. In DNA, the CDR3 is TGTGCCTGGAGTGACCGATGGGGACAAAGTTTCGCCTTAGCCCAGCATTTT. Amino acid sequence: CAWSDRWGQSFALAQHF. Using reference TRBV30 and TRBJ1-5 for the parts outside the CDR3, the full variable domain is SQTIHQWPATLVQPVGSPLSLECTVEGTSNPNLYWYRQAAGRGLQLLFYSVGIGQISSEVPQNLSASRPQDRQFILSSKKLLLSDSGFYLCAWSDRWGQSFALAQHFGDGTRLSIL.

This clone was seen more than once but under ten times. CDR3 residues: CASSYSEQGLFF. The CDR3 nucleotides are TGTGCCAGCAGTTACTCGGAACAGGGCCTGTTTTTT. V and J are TRBV6-2 or TRBV6-3 and TRBJ1-4; D perhaps matches TRBD1 (6 bases). V was pared by 0 bases and J by 14 bases, with 10 bases between. This CDR3 region has 12 residues. Germline loops: CDR1 MNHEY, CDR2 SVGEGT.

This clone appeared a single time. The chain employs TRBV19 and TRBJ1-6; 7 nucleotides line up with TRBD1. From germline, CDR1 is LNHDA and CDR2 SQIVND (reference sequence). The CDR3 consists of 15 residues. The junction had 9 bases not matched to a gene; V was cut back by 7 bases and J by 6 bases. CDR3 residues: CASKTQGGGNSPLHF. CDR3 in DNA: TGTGCCAGTAAAACCCAGGGGGGTGGTAATTCACCCCTCCACTTT.

In this sample, this clone turned up a few times. CDR3: CASGLGPGQANSPLHF. DNA of the CDR3: TGTGCTAGTGGTTTGGGACCGGGACAGGCCAATTCACCCCTCCACTTT. The chain carries TRBV12-5 and TRBJ1-6; 8 bases fit TRBD1. The CDR3 loop spans 16 amino acids. The ends lost 1 base at V and 7 bases at J; junction bases unmatched: 6. Germline V gene sequence: CDR1 LGHNT, CDR2 FRNRAP. Looking up the rest from reference TRBV12-5 and TRBJ1-6 gives the full variable domain: DARVTQTPRHKVTEMGQEVTMRCQPILGHNTVFWYRQTMMQGLELLAYFRNRAPLDDSGMPKDRFSAEMPDATLATLKIQPSEPRDSAVYFCASGLGPGQANSPLHFGNGTRLTVT.

V usage is TRBV13 and J usage is TRBJ1-1, with D hard to call. Germline CDR1 is PRHDT and CDR2 is FYEKMQ (reference sequence). The V gene lost 5 bases and the J gene lost 7 bases, with 14 bases spanning the gap. This CDR3 contains 13 residues. This CDR3 is CASSHPESNEAFF. CDR3 nucleotides: TGTGCCAGCAGCCACCCGGAGAGTAATGAAGCTTTCTTT. Full variable domain (missing parts from reference TRBV13 and TRBJ1-1): AAGVIQSPRHLIKEKRETATLKCYPIPRHDTVYWYQQGPGQDPQFLISFYEKMQSDKGSIPDRFSAQQFSDYHSELNMSSLELGDSALYFCASSHPESNEAFFGQGTRLTVV.

This clone was seen just once. The chain uses TRBV7-2 and TRBJ1-5; the D gene is possibly TRBD1 (6 bases). The germline CDR1 and CDR2 sequences are SGHTA and FQGNSA. The CDR3 extends over 16 amino acids. V was shortened by 1 base and J by 2 bases, with 12 bases between the two germline ends. The CDR3 spells CASSLGGGIGNQPQHF. Written as DNA, the CDR3 is TGTGCCAGCAGCTTAGGAGGGGGAATTGGCAATCAGCCCCAGCATTTT.

This rearrangement joins TRBV11-2 to TRBJ1-4, with 7 bases identical to TRBD1. Germline lookup yields CDR1 SGHAT and CDR2 FQNNGV. J gave up 7 bases and V 5 bases, and 7 bases lay outside the gene matches. The CDR3 is 14 residues long. CDR3 sequence: CASSLRDSLEKLFF. CDR3 coding DNA: TGTGCCAGCAGCCTCCGGGACAGTCTTGAAAAACTGTTTTTT.

The CDR3 DNA follows: TGTGCCAGCAGTCCGACGGGACAGCTTAACTATGGCTACACCTTC. Protein: CASSPTGQLNYGYTF. J is TRBJ1-2 and V is TRBV28, with 7 bases that match TRBD1. Germline lookup yields CDR1 MDHEN and CDR2 SYDVKM. Trimming at V came to 5 bases and at J to 1 base, leaving 7 bases not matched to a gene. The CDR3 is 15 residues long.

The chain recombines TRBV19 with TRBJ1-3; 7 positions match TRBD1. Per the germline V gene, CDR1 is LNHDA and CDR2 is SQIVND (reference sequence). Losses at the gene ends were 10 bases for V and 2 bases for J; bases not matched to a gene: 5. This CDR3 is built from 13 residues. In DNA form, the CDR3 reads TGTGCCACAGGGACAGAGCCTGGAAACACCATATATTTT. This gives the protein CATGTEPGNTIYF.

V usage is TRBV10-2 and J usage is TRBJ2-1; D gene unclear. The CDR3 is 10 residues long. V was clipped by 2 bases and J by 10 bases, with 3 bases between them. Germline values: CDR1 WSHSY, CDR2 SAAADI. CDR3 DNA: TGCGCCAGCAGTGAGCAGGAGCAGTTCTTC. Protein product: CASSEQEQFF.

The table lists this clone with a few counts. The J gene is TRBJ2-5, the V gene TRBV20-1; 8 nucleotides align to TRBD2. The CDR3 totals 11 residues. The ends lost 5 bases at V and 4 bases at J; junction bases unmatched: 0. Germline V gene sequence: CDR1 DFQATT, CDR2 SNEGSKA (reference sequence). CDR3 in DNA: TGCAGTGCTGGACTAGCAGAGACCCAGTACTTC. Its protein is CSAGLAETQYF.

This chain uses TRBV6-5 with TRBJ1-1; TRBD1 might be the D (5 bases). With 6 bases removed from V and 0 bases from J, the gap between germline ends came to 8 bases. This CDR3 comprises 13 residues. Germline V gene data show CDR1 as MNHEY and CDR2 as SVGAGI. CDR3 DNA: TGTGCCAGCAGGCAGACAGTGAACACTGAAGCTTTCTTT. Its translation is CASRQTVNTEAFF.

The genes are TRBV3-1 (or the pseudogene TRBV3-2) and TRBJ2-7; TRBD2 matches 11 bases. V lost 3 bases, J lost 2 bases, and 3 bases stayed unmatched. Germline CDR1 is LGHDT and CDR2 is YNNKEL (reference sequence). This CDR3 has 15 amino acids. CDR3 protein: CASSQSSGRAYEQYF. The DNA of the CDR3 is TGTGCCAGCAGCCAGAGTAGCGGGAGGGCCTACGAGCAGTACTTC.

The chain has TRBV7-9 and TRBJ2-1; 8 nucleotides align to TRBD1. This CDR3 has 15 amino acids. The V gene end was trimmed by 1 base and the J gene end by 9 bases; junction bases not matched to a gene: 8. Germline V gene sequence: CDR1 SEHNR, CDR2 FQNEAQ (reference sequence). This chain's CDR3 is CASSLGGQGASEQFF. In DNA, the CDR3 is TGTGCCAGCAGCTTAGGGGGCCAGGGGGCGAGTGAGCAGTTCTTC.

V gene TRBV2 combines with J gene TRBJ2-7; D gene unclear. This CDR3 spans 11 amino acids. CDR1 and CDR2 from the germline V gene are SNHLY and FYNNEI. Trimming removed 3 bases at V and 6 bases at J, with 6 bases between. The CDR3 nucleotides are TGTGCCAGCAGTGACTGGGCCGAGCAGTACTTC. Translated: CASSDWAEQYF.